The clone carrying this T cell receptor beta chain has just a few counts. TCRdb itself ran the RT-PCR reads through MiXCR, one entry per CDR3 protein. The table has 500,000 to 750,000 distinct CDR3 sequences, roughly 15% seen once. The data are from a study of response to subunit inactivated influenza vaccine. Germline lookup yields CDR1 SGHTA and CDR2 FQGTGA. The CDR3 consists of 15 residues. With V trimmed by 3 bases and J by 3 bases, 4 bases remained unmatched. The TCR sequence derives from a man in his fifties or sixties who received an inactivated influenza vaccine. The chain uses TRBV7-3 and TRBJ2-1; 8 bases map to TRBD2. The sample in question was PBMCs from blood, obtained 11 to 12 days after vaccination. This CDR3 reads CASSFSGARYNEQFF. CDR3 coding DNA: TGTGCCAGCAGCTTTAGCGGGGCCCGCTACAATGAGCAGTTCTTC.